One sample yielded the 5 T cell receptor beta chains listed below, sequenced in a study of blood T cell repertoires in COVID-19. Sequencing was performed with immunoSEQ multiplex PCR; in TCRdb, only in-frame clones are kept and a portion is missing. The table shows 400,000 to 450,000 clones, with 75% to 90% occurring only once. Sequenced input: peripheral blood. The origin of the receptors is a woman aged 30 to 39 with active or convalescent COVID-19.

The chain is built from TRBV29-1 and TRBJ1-2; D perhaps matches TRBD1 (6 bases). Trimming removed 6 bases at V and 0 bases at J, with 8 bases between. The CDR3 has 12 amino acids. Germline V gives CDR1 SQVTM, CDR2 ANQGSEA. CDR3 nucleotide sequence: TGCAGCGTAGGGGGAGCTAACTATGGCTACACCTTC. This encodes CSVGGANYGYTF.

This clone was detected once. The J gene is TRBJ1-1, the V gene TRBV6-1; 10 bases match TRBD1. V lost 1 base to trimming and J lost 3 bases; unmatched junction nucleotides: 20. This CDR3 region has 21 residues. Germline-derived CDR1 and CDR2 are MNHNS and SASEGT. CDR3 protein: CASSEEEDRATGGLKDTEAFF. The CDR3 DNA reads TGTGCCAGCAGTGAAGAAGAGGACCGGGCGACAGGGGGCTTAAAGGACACTGAAGCTTTCTTT.

The gene calls are TRBV2 and TRBJ1-1; 7 nucleotides agree with TRBD1. J gave up 4 bases and V 4 bases, and 6 bases lay outside the gene matches. The CDR3 consists of 14 residues. The germline gives CDR1 SNHLY, CDR2 FYNNEI. CDR3: CASSGQGSSTEAFF. Here the CDR3 DNA reads TGTGCCAGCAGTGGACAGGGATCGAGCACTGAAGCTTTCTTT.

The rearrangement joins TRBV5-6 to TRBJ2-5; TRBD1 matches at 9 bases. V was pared by 0 bases and J by 5 bases, with 11 bases of the junction left unmatched. The CDR3 runs 17 residues. The germline gives CDR1 SGHDT, CDR2 YYEEEE. CDR3 coding DNA: TGTGCCAGCAGCTTGGCGGATTTCGACAGGGGGAAGGAGACCCAGTACTTC. Translation: CASSLADFDRGKETQYF. Filled out from reference TRBV5-6 and TRBJ2-5, the complete variable domain reads DAGVTQSPTHLIKTRGQQVTLRCSPKSGHDTVSWYQQALGQGPQFIFQYYEEEERQRGNFPDRFSGHQFPNYSSELNVNALLLGDSALYLCASSLADFDRGKETQYFGPGTRLLVL.

The chain recombines TRBV11-2 with TRBJ1-3; no definite D call. Per the germline V gene, CDR1 is SGHAT and CDR2 is FQNNGV. The CDR3 is made up of 15 amino acids. Trimming left V 0 bases short and J 0 bases short, with 6 bases between. CDR3 nucleotides: TGTGCCAGCAGCTTAGATGGCCGCTCTGGAAACACCATATATTTT. Its protein is CASSLDGRSGNTIYF.